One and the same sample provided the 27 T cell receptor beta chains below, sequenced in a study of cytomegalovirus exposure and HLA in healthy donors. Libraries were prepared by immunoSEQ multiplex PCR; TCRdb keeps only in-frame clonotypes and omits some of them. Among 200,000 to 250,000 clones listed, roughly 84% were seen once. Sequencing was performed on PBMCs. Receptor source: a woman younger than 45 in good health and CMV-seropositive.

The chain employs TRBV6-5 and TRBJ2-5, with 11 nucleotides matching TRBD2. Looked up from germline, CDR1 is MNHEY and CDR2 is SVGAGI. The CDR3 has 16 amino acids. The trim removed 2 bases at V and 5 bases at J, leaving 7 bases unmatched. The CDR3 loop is CASSYPSSGRDETQYF. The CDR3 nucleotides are TGTGCCAGCAGTTACCCAAGTAGCGGGAGGGATGAGACCCAGTACTTC.

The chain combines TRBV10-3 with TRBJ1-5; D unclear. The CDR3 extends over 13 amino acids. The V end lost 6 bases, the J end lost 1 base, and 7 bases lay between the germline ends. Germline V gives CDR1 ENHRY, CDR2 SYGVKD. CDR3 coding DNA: TGTGCCATCAGAAGACAAAGCAATCAGCCCCAGCATTTT. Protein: CAIRRQSNQPQHF.

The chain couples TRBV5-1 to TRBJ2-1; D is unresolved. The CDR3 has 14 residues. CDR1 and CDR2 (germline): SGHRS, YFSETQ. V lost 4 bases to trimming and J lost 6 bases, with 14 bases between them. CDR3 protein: CASSPLGTLNEQFF. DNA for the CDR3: TGCGCCAGCAGCCCCCTTGGTACACTCAATGAGCAGTTCTTC.

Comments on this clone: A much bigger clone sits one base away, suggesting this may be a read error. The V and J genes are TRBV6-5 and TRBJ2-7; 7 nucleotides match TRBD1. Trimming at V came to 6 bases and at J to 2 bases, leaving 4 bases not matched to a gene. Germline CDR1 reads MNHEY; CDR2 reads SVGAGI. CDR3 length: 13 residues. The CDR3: CASSPGTAYEQYF. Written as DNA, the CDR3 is TGTGCCAGCAGCCCCGGGACAGCCTACGAGCAGTACTTC.

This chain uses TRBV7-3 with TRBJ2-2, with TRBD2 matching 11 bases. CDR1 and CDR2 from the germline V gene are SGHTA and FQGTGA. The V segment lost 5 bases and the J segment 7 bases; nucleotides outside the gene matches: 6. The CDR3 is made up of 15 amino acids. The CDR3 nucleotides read TGTGCCAGCAGCCGGGGACTAGCGGATGACGGGGAGCTGTTTTTT. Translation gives CASSRGLADDGELFF.

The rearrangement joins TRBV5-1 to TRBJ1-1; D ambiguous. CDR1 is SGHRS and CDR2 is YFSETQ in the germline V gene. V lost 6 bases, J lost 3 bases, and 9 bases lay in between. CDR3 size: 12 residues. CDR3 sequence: CASKVRDTEAFF. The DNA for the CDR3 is TGCGCCAGCAAAGTTCGGGACACTGAAGCTTTCTTT.

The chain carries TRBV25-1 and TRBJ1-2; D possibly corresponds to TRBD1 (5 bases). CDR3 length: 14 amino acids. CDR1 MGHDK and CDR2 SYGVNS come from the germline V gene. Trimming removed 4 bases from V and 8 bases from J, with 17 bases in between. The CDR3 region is CASSVPPRAEGYTF. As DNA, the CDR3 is TGTGCCAGCAGTGTCCCCCCCAGGGCTGAGGGCTACACCTTC.

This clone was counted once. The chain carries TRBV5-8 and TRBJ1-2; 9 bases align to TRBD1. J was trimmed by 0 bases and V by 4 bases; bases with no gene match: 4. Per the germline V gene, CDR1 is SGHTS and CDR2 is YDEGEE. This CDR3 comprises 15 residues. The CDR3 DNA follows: TGTGCCAGCAGCCCCGGGACAGGGCCTAACTATGGCTACACCTTC. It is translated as CASSPGTGPNYGYTF.

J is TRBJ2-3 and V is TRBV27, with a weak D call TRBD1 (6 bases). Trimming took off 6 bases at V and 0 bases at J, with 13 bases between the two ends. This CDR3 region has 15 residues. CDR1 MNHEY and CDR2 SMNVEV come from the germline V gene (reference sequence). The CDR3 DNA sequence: TGTGCCAGCAGCACCGGGACAACTAGCACAGATACGCAGTATTTT. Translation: CASSTGTTSTDTQYF.

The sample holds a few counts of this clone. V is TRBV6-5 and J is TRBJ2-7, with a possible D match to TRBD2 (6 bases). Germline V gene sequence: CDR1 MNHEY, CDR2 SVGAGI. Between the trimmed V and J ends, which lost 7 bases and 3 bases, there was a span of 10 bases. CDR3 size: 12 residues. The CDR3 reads CASNSGHYEQYF. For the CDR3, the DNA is TGTGCCAGCAATAGCGGACACTACGAGCAGTACTTC.

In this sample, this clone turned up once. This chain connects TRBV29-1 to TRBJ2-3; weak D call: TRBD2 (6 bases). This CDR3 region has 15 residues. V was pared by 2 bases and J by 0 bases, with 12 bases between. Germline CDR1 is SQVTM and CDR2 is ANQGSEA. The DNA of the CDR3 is TGCAGCGTTGAAATGACGGGAGCTAGCACAGATACGCAGTATTTT. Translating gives CSVEMTGASTDTQYF.

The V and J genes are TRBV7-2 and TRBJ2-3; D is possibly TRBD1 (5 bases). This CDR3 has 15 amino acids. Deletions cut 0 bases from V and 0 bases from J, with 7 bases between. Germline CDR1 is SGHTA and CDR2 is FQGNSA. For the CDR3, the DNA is TGTGCCAGCAGCTTAGCAACAGGTAGCACAGATACGCAGTATTTT. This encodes CASSLATGSTDTQYF. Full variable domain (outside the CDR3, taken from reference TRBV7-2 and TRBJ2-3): GAGVSQSPSNKVTEKGKDVELRCDPISGHTALYWYRQSLGQGLEFLIYFQGNSAPDKSGLPSDRFSAERTGGSVSTLTIQRTQQEDSAVYLCASSLATGSTDTQYFGPGTRLTVL.

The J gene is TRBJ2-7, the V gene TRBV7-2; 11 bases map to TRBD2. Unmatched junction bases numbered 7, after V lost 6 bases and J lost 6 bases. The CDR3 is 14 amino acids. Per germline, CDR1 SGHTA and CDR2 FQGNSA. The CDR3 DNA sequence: TGTGCCAGCAGGATGGGACTAGCGGATGGCGAGCAGTACTTC. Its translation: CASRMGLADGEQYF.

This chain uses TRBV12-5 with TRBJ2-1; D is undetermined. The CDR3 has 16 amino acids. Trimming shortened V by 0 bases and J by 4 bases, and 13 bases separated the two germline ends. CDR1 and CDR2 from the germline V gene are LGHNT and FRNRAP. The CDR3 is CASGLVIDRRYNEQFF. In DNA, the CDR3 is TGTGCTAGTGGTTTGGTAATTGATCGGCGGTACAATGAGCAGTTCTTC. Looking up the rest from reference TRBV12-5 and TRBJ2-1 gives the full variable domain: DARVTQTPRHKVTEMGQEVTMRCQPILGHNTVFWYRQTMMQGLELLAYFRNRAPLDDSGMPKDRFSAEMPDATLATLKIQPSEPRDSAVYFCASGLVIDRRYNEQFFGPGTRLTVL.

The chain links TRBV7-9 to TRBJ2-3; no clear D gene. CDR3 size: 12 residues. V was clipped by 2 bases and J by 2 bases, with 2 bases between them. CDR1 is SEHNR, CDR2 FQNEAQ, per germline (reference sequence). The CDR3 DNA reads TGTGCCAGCAGCTTATACACAGATACGCAGTATTTT. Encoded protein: CASSLYTDTQYF.

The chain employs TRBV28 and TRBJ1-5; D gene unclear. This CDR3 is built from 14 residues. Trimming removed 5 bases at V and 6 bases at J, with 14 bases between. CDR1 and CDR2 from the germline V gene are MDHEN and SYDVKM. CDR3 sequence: CASSPPGSFQPQHF. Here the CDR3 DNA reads TGTGCCAGCAGTCCTCCCGGCTCGTTTCAGCCCCAGCATTTT.

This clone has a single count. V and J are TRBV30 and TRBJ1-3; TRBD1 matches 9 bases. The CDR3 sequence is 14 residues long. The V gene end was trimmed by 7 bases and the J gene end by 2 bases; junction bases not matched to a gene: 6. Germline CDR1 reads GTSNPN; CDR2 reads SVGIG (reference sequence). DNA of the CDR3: TGTGCCTTGACAGGGGGTCATACTGGAAACACCATATATTTT. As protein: CALTGGHTGNTIYF.

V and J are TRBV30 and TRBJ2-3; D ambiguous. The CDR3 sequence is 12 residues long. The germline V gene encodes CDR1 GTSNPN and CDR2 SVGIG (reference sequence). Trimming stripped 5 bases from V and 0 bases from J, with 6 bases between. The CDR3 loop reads CAWAASTDTQYF. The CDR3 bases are TGTGCCTGGGCAGCTAGCACAGATACGCAGTATTTT.

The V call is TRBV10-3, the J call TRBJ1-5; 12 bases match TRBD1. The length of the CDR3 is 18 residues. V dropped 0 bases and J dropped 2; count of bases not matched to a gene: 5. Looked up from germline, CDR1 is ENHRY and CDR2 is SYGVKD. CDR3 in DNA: TGTGCCATCAGTGAGTCGGGGACAGGGGGCTTGGGCAATCAGCCCCAGCATTTT. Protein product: CAISESGTGGLGNQPQHF.

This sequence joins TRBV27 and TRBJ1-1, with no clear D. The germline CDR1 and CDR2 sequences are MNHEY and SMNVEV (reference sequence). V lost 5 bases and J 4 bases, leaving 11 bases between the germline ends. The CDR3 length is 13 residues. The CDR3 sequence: CASSDLGSTEAFF. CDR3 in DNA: TGTGCCAGCAGTGACCTAGGGTCCACTGAAGCTTTCTTT.

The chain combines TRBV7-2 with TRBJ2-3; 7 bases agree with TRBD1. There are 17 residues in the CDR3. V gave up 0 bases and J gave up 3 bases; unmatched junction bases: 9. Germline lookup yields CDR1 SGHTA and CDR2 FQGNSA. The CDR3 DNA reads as TGTGCCAGCAGCTTAGCTGCCAACAGGGGATTAACAGATACGCAGTATTTT. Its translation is CASSLAANRGLTDTQYF.

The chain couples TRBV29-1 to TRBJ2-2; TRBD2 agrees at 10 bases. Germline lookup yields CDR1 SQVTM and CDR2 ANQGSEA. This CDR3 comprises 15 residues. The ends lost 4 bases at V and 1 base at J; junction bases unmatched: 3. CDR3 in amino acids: CSVALAGRNTGELFF. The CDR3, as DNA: TGCAGCGTTGCACTAGCGGGAAGGAACACCGGGGAGCTGTTTTTT.

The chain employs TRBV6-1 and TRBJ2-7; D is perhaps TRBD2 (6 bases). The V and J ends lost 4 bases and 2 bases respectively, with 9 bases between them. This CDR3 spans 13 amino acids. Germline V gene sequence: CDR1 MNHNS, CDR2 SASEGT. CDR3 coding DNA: TGTGCCAGCAGTGCTCGGGGGACCTACGAGCAGTACTTC. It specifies CASSARGTYEQYF.

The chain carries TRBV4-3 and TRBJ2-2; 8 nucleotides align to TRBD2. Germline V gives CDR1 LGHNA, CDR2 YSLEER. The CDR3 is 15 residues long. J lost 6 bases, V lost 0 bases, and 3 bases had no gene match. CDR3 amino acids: CASSQDWTSPGELFF. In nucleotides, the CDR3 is TGCGCCAGCAGCCAAGACTGGACTAGCCCCGGGGAGCTGTTTTTT.

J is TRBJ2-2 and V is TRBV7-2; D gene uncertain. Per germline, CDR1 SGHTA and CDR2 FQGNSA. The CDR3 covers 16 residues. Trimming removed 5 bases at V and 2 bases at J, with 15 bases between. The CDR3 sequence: CASSIDPPPNTGELFF. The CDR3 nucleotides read TGTGCCAGCAGCATCGACCCGCCCCCAAACACCGGGGAGCTGTTTTTT.

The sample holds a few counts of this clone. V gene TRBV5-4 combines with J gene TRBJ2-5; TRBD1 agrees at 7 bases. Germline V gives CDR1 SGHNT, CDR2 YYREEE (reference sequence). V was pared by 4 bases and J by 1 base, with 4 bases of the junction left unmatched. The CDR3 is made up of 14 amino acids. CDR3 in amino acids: CASSRGQFQETQYF. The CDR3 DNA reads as TGTGCCAGCAGCCGGGGACAGTTCCAAGAGACCCAGTACTTC.

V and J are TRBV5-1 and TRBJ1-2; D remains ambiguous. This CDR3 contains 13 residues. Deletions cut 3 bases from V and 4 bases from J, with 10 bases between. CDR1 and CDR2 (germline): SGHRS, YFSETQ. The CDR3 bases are TGCGCCAGCAGCTCCCCAAATCTCTATGGCTACACCTTC. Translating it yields CASSSPNLYGYTF.